The entry below describes one T cell receptor beta chain. Its matching antigen is unknown. The sample is drawn from a study of T cells in localized non-small cell lung cancer. Findings of the study overall: Sequencing was limited to one tumor region, leaving the possibility of heterogeneity open. A higher density of T cells in blood coincided with extended overall survival. Turning up in adjacent lung were a median around 58 of the top 100 tumor clones. Clonality of T cells reached its maximum in uninvolved adjacent lung, surpassing tumor.

Here immunoSEQ multiplex PCR was the method, and the copy in TCRdb shows in-frame clones only, minus some. Among 100,000 or so clones listed, approximately 91% were seen once. Looked up from germline, CDR1 is MNHNY and CDR2 is SVGAGI (reference sequence). The germline V and J ends were trimmed by 6 bases and 5 bases, with 11 bases remaining between them. The CDR3 length is 13 residues. The sequence derives from a woman between 35 and 75 years old with stage II squamous cell lung carcinoma. The sample consisted of PBMCs, taken before any cancer treatment. V and J are TRBV6-6 and TRBJ1-5; a possible D gene is TRBD1 (5 bases). CDR3 bases: TGTGCCAGCAGAACAGGCAACGATCAGCCCCAGCATTTT. Protein product: CASRTGNDQPQHF.